The source of this TCR beta chain is a study of shared clonotypes between healthy human individuals (TCRdb year 2020). Context from the whole study: Two women and three men aged 18 to 49 years were included in the cohort. Libraries were prepared and TCR repertoires were sequenced by different laboratories using diverse techniques, in order to increase sequencing depth and limit assay-specific biases. For each donor, CD4 naive and CD4 memory were each run on three plates, CD8 naive on two plates, and CD8 memory on one plate. To estimate repertoire size and how much clonotype sharing occurs between individuals, the study deeply sequenced the blood TCR repertoires of several healthy adults. Leukapheresis yielded between about 0.94 and 8.9 billion PBMCs per donor.

The investigation overall reported the following: Compared with non-shared clonotypes, the clonotypes found in all four sorted-subset donors had higher generation probabilities. Pairwise subsampling led to the expectation that sequencing depth would affect the degree of clonotype sharing among donors. The small number of donors limited the genetic and exposure-history diversity represented. Across a few donors, around 5% of naive CD4, roughly 3.5% of naive CD8, roughly 2.2% of memory CD4, and 0.4% of memory CD8 clonotypes were shared. Naive subsets generally had larger estimated clonotype richness than memory subsets did. Incomplete sequencing was indicated by rarefaction of sorted-subset datasets, despite the large sequencing depth. Sampling was limited to blood, and TCR repertoires in tissue likely differ from TCR repertoires in blood.

Donors were healthy HIV-negative adults with no recently reported acute infections or vaccinations. Every donor was a Caucasian adult residing in Nashville, Tennessee, USA. CD4+ T cells were enriched by magnetic negative selection, after which naive cells were positively selected on CD45RA and the negative fraction was taken as the memory subset. Blood was collected by leukapheresis, and PBMCs were isolated by Ficoll-Histopaque density gradient centrifugation and then cryopreserved in liquid nitrogen vapor phase. Analytical flow cytometry was used to check the purity and quantity of every magnetically sorted T cell population. From each sorted fraction, genomic DNA was isolated and quantified by UV absorbance on a Nanodrop 2000c. As for this clone: Its target antigen remains unknown. The input lacks base qualities; no much larger clone sits a single base away.

Using the deep immunoSEQ assay, TCR CDR3 regions were amplified from genomic DNA by multiplex PCR. For each cell subset, the extracted genomic DNA was distributed evenly across all wells of several immunoSEQ 96-well plates, and each plate served as one replicate. For sorted subsets, each replicate PCR was loaded with 200 ng genomic DNA, equivalent to about 33,000 T cell genomes. Purified libraries were measured with a Qubit 3.0 fluorometer, size-checked on a Bioanalyzer 2100, and measured again with the KAPA Library Quantification kit. Every immunoSEQ 96-well plate was sequenced on a separate single-read 150-cycle Illumina NextSeq 550 flow cell. The original methods were these. Because the immunoSEQ output held only junctional sequences and lacked quality scores, the filtering could not match the filtering applied to full-length reads. Sequences were annotated with PyIR, a Python wrapper for IgBLAST v1.9, using IMGT germline references to assign V/J genes and CDR3. Any read was removed if the V/J assignment was weak (E-value above 1e-6), the CDR3 was missing, or the read contained stop codons, out-of-frame junctions, or ambiguous translated residues. V3J clonotypes were defined by identical inferred V gene, J gene, and CDR3 amino acid sequence. The percentage overlap between two repertoires was calculated by dividing the number of shared unique clonotypes by the size of the smaller repertoire. Repertoire richness was assessed with RTK rarefaction, the Chao1 estimator, and Recon v2.1 estimates of unobserved clonotypes. Generation probabilities for all TCRbeta clonotypes obtained by the gDNA method from a handful of donors were computed using OLGA. TCRdb holds this immuneACCESS table with in-frame rearrangements only. Some clones are missing; in checked studies, unresolved V genes explain under half, and the rest has no known cause. D and trimming were read from the DNA, whereas the V and J calls and clone size are those reported in that table. Here the sample has roughly 2.6 million clones; around 90% occur a single time. The ten largest clones capture over 0.12% of the sample.

The germline V gene yields SGHTA for CDR1 and FQGNSA for CDR2. The CDR3 runs 15 amino acids, cysteine and phenylalanine included. Only CDR3 DNA remains: 45 bases, in frame from the first base. V and J are trimmed by 6 bases and 5 bases, and the gene matches miss 10 bases of the junction. The chain couples TRBV7-2 to TRBJ1-3; TRBD1 fits 7 bases in the junction. Sequencing was carried out using naive CD4+ T cells sorted from blood. The sample's cell subset or site, from its label and the paper: CD45RA+ positively selected. This TCR derives from a young man in good health. This receptor has the CDR3 CASRRQGLTRNTIYF. The nucleotide sequence is given as TGTGCCAGCAGGAGACAGGGTCTAACCCGAAACACCATATATTTT.